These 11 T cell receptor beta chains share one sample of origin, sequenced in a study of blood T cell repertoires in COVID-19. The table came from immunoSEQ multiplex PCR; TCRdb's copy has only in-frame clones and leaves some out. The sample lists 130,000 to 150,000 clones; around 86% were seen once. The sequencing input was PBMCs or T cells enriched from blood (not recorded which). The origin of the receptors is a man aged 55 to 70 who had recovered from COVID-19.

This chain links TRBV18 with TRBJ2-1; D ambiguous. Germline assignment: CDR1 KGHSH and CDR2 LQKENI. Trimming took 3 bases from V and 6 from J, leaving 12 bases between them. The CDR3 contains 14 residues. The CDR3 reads CASSPLRDSNEQFF. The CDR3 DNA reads TGTGCCAGCTCACCGCTAAGAGACTCCAATGAGCAGTTCTTC. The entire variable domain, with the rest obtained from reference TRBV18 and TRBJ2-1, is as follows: NAGVMQNPRHLVRRRGQEARLRCSPMKGHSHVYWYRQLPEEGLKFMVYLQKENIIDESGMPKERFSAEFPKEGPSILRIQQVVRGDSAAYFCASSPLRDSNEQFFGPGTRLTVL.

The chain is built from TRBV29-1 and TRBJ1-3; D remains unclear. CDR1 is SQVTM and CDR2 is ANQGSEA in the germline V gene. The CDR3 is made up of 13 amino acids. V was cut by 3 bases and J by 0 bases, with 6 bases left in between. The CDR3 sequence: CSVEGSSGNTIYF. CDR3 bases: TGCAGCGTTGAGGGCAGCTCTGGAAACACCATATATTTT. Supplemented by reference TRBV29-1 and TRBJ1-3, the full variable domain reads SAVISQKPSRDICQRGTSLTIQCQVDSQVTMMFWYRQQPGQSLTLIATANQGSEATYESGFVIDKFPISRPNLTFSTLTVSNMSPEDSSIYLCSVEGSSGNTIYFGEGSWLTVV.

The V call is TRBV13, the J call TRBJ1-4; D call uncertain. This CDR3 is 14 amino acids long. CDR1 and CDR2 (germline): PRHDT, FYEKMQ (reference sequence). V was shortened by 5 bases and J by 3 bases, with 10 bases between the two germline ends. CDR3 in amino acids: CASSQRTANEKLFF. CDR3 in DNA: TGTGCCAGCAGCCAGCGGACGGCTAATGAAAAACTGTTTTTT.

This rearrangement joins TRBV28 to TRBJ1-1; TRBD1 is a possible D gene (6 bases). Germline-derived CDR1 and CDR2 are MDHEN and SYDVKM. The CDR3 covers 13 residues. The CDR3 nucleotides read TGTGAGAGTGGGGGCAGCCCGAACACTGAAGCTTTCTTT. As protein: CESGGSPNTEAFF.

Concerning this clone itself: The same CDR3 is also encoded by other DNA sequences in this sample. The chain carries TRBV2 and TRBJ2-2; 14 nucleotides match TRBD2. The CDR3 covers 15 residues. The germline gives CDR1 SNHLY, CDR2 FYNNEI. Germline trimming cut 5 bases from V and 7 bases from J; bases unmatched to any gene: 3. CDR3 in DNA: TGTGCCAGCAGTCGGACTAGCGGGGGGAACGGGGAGCTGTTTTTT. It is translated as CASSRTSGGNGELFF.

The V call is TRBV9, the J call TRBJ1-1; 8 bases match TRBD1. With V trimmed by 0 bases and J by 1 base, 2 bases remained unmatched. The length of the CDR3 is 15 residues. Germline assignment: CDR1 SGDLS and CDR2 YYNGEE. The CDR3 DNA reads TGTGCCAGCAGCGTAGTTGGACAGGGGAACACTGAAGCTTTCTTT. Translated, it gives CASSVVGQGNTEAFF. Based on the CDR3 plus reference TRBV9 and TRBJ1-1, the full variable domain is DSGVTQTPKHLITATGQRVTLRCSPRSGDLSVYWYQQSLDQGLQFLIQYYNGEERAKGNILERFSAQQFPDLHSELNLSSLELGDSALYFCASSVVGQGNTEAFFGQGTRLTVV.

CDR3 nucleotide sequence: TGTGCCTGGGACGGGGTGGGTTTGTATTCACCCCTCCACTTT. Translation gives CAWDGVGLYSPLHF. The gene calls are TRBV30 and TRBJ1-6; D is uncertain. The CDR3 is made up of 14 amino acids. Trimming removed 5 bases at V and 8 bases at J, with 16 bases between. Germline V lookup: CDR1 GTSNPN, CDR2 SVGIG (reference sequence). Supplemented by reference TRBV30 and TRBJ1-6, the full variable domain reads SQTIHQWPATLVQPVGSPLSLECTVEGTSNPNLYWYRQAAGRGLQLLFYSVGIGQISSEVPQNLSASRPQDRQFILSSKKLLLSDSGFYLCAWDGVGLYSPLHFGNGTRLTVT.

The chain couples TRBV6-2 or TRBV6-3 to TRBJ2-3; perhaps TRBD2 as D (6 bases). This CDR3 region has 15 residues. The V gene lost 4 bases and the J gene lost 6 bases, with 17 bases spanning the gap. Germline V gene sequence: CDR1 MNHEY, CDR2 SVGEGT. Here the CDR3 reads CASSFAGSRQDTQYF. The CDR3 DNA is TGTGCCAGCAGTTTTGCCGGGAGCCGGCAGGATACGCAGTATTTT.

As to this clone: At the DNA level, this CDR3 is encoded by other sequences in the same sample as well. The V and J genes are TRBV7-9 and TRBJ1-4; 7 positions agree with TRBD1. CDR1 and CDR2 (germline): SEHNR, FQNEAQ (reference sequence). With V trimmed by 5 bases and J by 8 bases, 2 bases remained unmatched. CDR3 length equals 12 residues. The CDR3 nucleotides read TGTGCCAGCAGCCCACAGGGGGAAAAACTGTTTTTT. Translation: CASSPQGEKLFF. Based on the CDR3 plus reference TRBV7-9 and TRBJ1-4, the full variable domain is DTGVSQNPRHKITKRGQNVTFRCDPISEHNRLYWYRQTLGQGPEFLTYFQNEAQLEKSRLLSDRFSAERPKGSFSTLEIQRTEQGDSAMYLCASSPQGEKLFFGSGTQLSVL.

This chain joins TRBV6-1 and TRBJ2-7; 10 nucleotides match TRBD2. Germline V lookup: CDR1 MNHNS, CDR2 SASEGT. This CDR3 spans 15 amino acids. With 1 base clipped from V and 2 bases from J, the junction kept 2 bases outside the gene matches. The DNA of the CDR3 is TGTGCCAGCAGTGAAGGACTAGCGGGTGCCTACGAGCAGTACTTC. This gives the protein CASSEGLAGAYEQYF.

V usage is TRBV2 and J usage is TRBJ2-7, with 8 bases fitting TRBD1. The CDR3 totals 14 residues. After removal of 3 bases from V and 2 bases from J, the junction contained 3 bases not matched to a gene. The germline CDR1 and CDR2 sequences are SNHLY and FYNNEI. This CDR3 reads CASSEVRGPYEQYF. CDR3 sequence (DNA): TGTGCCAGCAGTGAGGTCAGGGGGCCCTACGAGCAGTACTTC.